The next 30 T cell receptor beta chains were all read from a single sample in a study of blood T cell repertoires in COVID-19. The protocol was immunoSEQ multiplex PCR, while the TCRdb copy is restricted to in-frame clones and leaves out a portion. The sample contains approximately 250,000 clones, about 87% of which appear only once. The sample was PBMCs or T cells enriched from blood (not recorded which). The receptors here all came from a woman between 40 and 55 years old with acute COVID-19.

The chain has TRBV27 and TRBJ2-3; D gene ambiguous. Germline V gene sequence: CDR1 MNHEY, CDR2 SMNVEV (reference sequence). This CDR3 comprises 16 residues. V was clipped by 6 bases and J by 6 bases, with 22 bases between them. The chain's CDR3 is CASSLGFPGFGDTQYF. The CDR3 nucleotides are TGTGCCAGCAGCTTAGGGTTTCCCGGGTTTGGGGATACGCAGTATTTT.

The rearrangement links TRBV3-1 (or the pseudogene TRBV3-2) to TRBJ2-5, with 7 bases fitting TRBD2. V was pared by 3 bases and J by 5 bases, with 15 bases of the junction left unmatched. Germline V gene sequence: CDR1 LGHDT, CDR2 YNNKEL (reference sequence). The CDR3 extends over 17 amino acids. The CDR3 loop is CASSHRFRNGGRETQYF. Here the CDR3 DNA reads TGTGCCAGCAGCCACCGATTTAGAAACGGGGGGAGGGAGACCCAGTACTTC.

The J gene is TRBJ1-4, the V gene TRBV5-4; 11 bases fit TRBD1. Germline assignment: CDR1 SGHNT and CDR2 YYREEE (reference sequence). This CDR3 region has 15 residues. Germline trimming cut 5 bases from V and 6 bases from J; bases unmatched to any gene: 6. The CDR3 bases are TGTGCCAGCAGTTTCCGGACAGGGGGCGATGAAAAACTGTTTTTT. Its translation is CASSFRTGGDEKLFF.

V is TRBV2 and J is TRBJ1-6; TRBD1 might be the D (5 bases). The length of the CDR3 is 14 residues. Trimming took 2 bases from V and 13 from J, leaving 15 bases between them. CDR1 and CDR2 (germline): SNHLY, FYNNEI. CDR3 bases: TGTGCCAGCAGTGAATTTGGAGGGACCCTTCCCCTCCACTTT. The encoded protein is CASSEFGGTLPLHF.

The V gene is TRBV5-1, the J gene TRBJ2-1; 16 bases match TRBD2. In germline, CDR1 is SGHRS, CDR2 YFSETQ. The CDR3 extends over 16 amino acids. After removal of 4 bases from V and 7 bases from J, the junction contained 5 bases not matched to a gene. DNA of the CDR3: TGCGCCAGCAGCGTGCCGGGACTAGCGGGAGGGAATGAGCAGTTCTTC. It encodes CASSVPGLAGGNEQFF.

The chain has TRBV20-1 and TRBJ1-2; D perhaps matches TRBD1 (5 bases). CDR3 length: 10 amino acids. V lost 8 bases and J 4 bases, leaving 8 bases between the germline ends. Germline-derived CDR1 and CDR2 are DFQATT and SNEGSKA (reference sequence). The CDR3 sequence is CSSGGYGYTF. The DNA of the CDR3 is TGCAGTTCGGGGGGCTATGGCTACACCTTC.

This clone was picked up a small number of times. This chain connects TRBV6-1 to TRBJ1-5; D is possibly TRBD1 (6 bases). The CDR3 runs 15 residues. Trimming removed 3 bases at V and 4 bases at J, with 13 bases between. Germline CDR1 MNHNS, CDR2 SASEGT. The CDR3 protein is CASSDATGLNQPQHF. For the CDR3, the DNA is TGTGCCAGCAGTGACGCGACAGGCCTGAATCAGCCCCAGCATTTT.

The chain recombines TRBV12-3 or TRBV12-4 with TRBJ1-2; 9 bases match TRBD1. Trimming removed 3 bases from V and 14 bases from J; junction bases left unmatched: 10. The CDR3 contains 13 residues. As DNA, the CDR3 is TGTGCCAGCAGTTTGAACAGGGGGCGGAGTAGGACCTTC. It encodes CASSLNRGRSRTF.

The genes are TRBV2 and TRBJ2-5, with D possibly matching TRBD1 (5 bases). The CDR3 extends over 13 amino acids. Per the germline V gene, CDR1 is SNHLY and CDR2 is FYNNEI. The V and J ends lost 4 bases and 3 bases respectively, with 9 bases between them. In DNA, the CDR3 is TGTGCCAGCAGTGTGGTCAGGGAAGAGACCCAGTACTTC. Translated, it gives CASSVVREETQYF.

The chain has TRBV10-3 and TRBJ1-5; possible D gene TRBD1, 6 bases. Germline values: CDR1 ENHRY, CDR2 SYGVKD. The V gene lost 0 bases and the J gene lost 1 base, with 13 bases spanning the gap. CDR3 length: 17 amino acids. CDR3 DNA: TGTGCCATCAGTGAGTCCGGGATCAGGGGAAGCAATCAGCCCCAGCATTTT. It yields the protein CAISESGIRGSNQPQHF.

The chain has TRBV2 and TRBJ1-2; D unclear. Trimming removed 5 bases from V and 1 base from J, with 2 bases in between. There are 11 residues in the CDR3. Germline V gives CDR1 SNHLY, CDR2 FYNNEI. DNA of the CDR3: TGTGCCAGCAGTTATAACTATGGCTACACCTTC. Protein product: CASSYNYGYTF.

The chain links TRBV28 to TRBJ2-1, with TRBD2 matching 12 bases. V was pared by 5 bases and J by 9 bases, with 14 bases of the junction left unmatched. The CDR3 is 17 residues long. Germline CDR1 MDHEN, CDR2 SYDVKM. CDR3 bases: TGTGCCAGCAGTGAGGCCTCTAGCGGGAGGGCCACGGGTGAGCAGTTCTTC. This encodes CASSEASSGRATGEQFF.

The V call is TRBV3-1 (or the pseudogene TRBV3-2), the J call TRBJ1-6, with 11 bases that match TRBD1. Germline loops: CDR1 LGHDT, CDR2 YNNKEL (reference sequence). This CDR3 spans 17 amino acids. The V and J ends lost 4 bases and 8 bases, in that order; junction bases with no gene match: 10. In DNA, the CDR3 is TGTGCCAGCAGCCCTCAACGGACAGGGGGCGAGGATTCACCCCTCCACTTT. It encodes CASSPQRTGGEDSPLHF.

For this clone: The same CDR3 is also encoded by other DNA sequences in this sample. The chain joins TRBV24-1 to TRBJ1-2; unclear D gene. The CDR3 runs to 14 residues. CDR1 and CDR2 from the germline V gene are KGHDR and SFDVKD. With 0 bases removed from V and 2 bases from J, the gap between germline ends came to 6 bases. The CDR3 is CATSDLTGNYGYTF. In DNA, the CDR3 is TGTGCCACCAGTGATTTGACGGGGAACTATGGCTACACCTTC.

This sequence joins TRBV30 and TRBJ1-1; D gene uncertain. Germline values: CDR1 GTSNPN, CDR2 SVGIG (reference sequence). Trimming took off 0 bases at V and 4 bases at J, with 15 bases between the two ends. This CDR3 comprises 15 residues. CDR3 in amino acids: CAWSVADRGTTEAFF. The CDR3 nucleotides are TGTGCCTGGAGTGTGGCCGACCGGGGTACCACTGAAGCTTTCTTT.

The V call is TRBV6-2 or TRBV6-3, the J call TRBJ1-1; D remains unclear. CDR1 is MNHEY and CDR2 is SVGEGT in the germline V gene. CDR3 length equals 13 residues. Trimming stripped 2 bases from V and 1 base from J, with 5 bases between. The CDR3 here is CASSYTTNTEAFF. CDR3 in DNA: TGTGCCAGCAGTTACACTACGAACACTGAAGCTTTCTTT.

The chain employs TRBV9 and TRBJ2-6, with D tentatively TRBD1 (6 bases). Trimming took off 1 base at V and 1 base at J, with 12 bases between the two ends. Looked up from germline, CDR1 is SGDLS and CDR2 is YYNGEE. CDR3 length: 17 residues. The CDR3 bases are TGTGCCAGCAGCGTATTAGGACAGTTGTCTGGGGCCAACGTCCTGACTTTC. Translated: CASSVLGQLSGANVLTF.

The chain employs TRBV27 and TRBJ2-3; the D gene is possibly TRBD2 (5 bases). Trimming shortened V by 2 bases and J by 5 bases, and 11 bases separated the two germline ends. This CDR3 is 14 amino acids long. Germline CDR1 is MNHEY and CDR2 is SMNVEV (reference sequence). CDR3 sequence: CASSLTAARDTQYF. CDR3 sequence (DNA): TGTGCCAGCAGTTTAACAGCGGCGAGAGATACGCAGTATTTT.

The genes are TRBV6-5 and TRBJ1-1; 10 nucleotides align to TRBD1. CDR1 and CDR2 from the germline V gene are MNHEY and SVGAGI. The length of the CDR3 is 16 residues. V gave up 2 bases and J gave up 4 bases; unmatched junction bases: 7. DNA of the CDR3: TGTGCCAGCAGTTACGGTTTGGGACAGGGGACCACTGAAGCTTTCTTT. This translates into CASSYGLGQGTTEAFF.

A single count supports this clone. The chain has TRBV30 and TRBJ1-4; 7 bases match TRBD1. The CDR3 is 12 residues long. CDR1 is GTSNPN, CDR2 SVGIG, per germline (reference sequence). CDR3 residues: CAGDSTNEKLFF. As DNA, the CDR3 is TGTGCTGGGGACAGTACTAATGAAAAACTGTTTTTT.

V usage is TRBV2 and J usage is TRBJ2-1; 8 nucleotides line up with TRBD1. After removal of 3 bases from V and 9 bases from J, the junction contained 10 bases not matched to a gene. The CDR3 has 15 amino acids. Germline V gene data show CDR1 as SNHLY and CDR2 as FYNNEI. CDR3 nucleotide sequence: TGTGCCAGCAGTGATCAGGGGGCCGCCCAAGGTGAGCAGTTCTTC. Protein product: CASSDQGAAQGEQFF.

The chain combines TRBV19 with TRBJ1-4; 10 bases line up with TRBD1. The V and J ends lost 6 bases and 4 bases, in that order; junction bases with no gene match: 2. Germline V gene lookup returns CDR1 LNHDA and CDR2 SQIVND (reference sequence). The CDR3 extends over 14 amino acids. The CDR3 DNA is TGTGCCAGTAGGACAGGGGGCAATAATGAAAAACTGTTTTTT. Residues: CASRTGGNNEKLFF.

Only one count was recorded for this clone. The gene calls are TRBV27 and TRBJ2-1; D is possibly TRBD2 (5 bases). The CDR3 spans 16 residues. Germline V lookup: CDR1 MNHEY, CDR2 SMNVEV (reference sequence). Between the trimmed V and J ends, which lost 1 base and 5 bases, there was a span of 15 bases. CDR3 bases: TGTGCCAGCAGTTTATTCATCCTAGCAGCAAACAATGAGCAGTTCTTC. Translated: CASSLFILAANNEQFF.

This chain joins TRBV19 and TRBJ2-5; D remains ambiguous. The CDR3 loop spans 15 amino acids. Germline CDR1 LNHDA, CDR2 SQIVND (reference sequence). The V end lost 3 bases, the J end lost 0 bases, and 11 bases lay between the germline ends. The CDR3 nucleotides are TGTGCCAGTAGTATGATAGTGGCGGACCAAGAGACCCAGTACTTC. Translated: CASSMIVADQETQYF.

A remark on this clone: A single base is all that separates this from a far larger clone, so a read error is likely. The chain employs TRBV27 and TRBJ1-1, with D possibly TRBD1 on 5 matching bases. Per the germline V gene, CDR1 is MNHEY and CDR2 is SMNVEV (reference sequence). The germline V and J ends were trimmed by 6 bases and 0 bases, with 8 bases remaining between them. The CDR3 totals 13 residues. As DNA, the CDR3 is TGTGCCAGCAGGAACAGGTTGAACACTGAAGCTTTCTTT. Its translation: CASRNRLNTEAFF.

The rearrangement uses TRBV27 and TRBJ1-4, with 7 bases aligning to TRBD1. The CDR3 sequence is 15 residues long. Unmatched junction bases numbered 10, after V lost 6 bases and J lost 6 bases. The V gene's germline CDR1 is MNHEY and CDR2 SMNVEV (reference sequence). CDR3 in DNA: TGTGCCAGCAGACCGATCGACAGGGATGATGAAAAACTGTTTTTT. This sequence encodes CASRPIDRDDEKLFF.

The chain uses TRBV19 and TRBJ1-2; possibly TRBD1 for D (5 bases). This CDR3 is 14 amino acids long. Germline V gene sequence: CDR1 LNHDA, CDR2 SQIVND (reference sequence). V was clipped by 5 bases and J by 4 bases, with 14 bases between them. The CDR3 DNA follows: TGTGCCAGTAGTGTGCGCTCAGGGCTCTATGGCTACACCTTC. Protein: CASSVRSGLYGYTF.

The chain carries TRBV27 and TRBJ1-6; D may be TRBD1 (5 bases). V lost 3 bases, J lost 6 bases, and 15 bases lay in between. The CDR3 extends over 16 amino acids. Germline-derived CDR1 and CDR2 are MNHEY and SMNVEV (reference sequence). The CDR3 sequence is CASSFAPGGGNSPLHF. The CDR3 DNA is TGTGCCAGCAGTTTCGCACCCGGGGGTGGTAATTCACCCCTCCACTTT.

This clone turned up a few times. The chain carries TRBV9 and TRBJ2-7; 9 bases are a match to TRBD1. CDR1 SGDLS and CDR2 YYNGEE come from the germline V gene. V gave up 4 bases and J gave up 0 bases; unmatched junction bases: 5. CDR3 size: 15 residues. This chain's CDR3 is CASSSGTGISYEQYF. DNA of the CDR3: TGTGCCAGCAGCTCAGGGACAGGGATCTCCTACGAGCAGTACTTC.

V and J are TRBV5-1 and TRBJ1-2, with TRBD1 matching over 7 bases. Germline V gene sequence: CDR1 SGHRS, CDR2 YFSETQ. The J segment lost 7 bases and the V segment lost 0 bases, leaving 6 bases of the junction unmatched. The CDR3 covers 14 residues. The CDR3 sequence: CASSLGGQWSGYTF. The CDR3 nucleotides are TGCGCCAGCAGCTTGGGGGGACAGTGGAGTGGCTACACCTTC.